This T cell receptor beta chain stems from a study of cytomegalovirus exposure and HLA in healthy donors. General study points: The majority of TCR sequences were rare, yet some public TCRs appeared in many donors. Per a later analysis, approximately 16,000 TCR beta sequences showed association with HLA alleles at 0.05 false discovery rate.

CDR3 length equals 16 residues. Germline V gene lookup returns CDR1 GTSNPN and CDR2 SVGIG (reference sequence). Unmatched junction bases numbered 15, after V lost 4 bases and J lost 6 bases. Primers included in the PCR were 60 Vbeta and 13 Jbeta primers. Generated by immunoSEQ multiplex PCR, the TCRdb table keeps only in-frame clones and is missing some. The table shows under 150,000 clones, with 67% occurring only once. In regard to this clone: Its antigen is unidentified.

Sequencing was performed on PBMCs. The chain uses TRBV30 and TRBJ1-2; 9 nucleotides match TRBD1. This clonotype was sampled from a young man in good health and CMV-seropositive. The CDR3 region is CAWTNGPGQGRNGYTF. As DNA, the CDR3 is TGTGCCTGGACGAATGGCCCGGGACAGGGAAGAAATGGCTACACCTTC.